This passage covers 23 T cell receptor beta chains from one sample sequenced in a study of OX40 agonist ivuxolimab in advanced cancers. Profiled with immunoSEQ multiplex PCR; TCRdb holds only in-frame clones, not every one. Of more than 50,000 clones detected, over 80% appear once; the ten largest clones hold around 27%. Sequenced here: CD4+ or CD8+ T cells sorted from blood, sampled in a trial of the OX40 agonist ivuxolimab. Receptors originate from an adult with an advanced solid tumor such as melanoma, head and neck, liver or kidney cancer.

CDR3 amino acids: CASSRTGGAEAFF. The CDR3 DNA sequence: TGCGCCAGCAGCCGGACAGGAGGTGCTGAAGCTTTCTTT. The chain carries TRBV5-1 and TRBJ1-1; 7 bases align to TRBD1. This CDR3 has 13 residues. The V segment lost 4 bases and the J segment 6 bases; nucleotides outside the gene matches: 6. From germline, CDR1 is SGHRS and CDR2 YFSETQ.

This chain joins TRBV2 and TRBJ1-4; the D is unclear. The V and J ends lost 8 bases and 5 bases respectively, with 6 bases between them. CDR1 is SNHLY and CDR2 is FYNNEI in the germline V gene. CDR3 length: 11 amino acids. CDR3 nucleotides: TGTGCCAGCGGATTGAATGAAAAACTGTTTTTT. Translation: CASGLNEKLFF.

The V and J genes are TRBV5-1 and TRBJ1-1; 9 bases are a match to TRBD1. Germline CDR1 reads SGHRS; CDR2 reads YFSETQ. Trimming at V came to 4 bases and at J to 5 bases, leaving 6 bases not matched to a gene. There are 14 residues in the CDR3. DNA for the CDR3: TGCGCCAGCAGCCCACAGGGGGCGCGGACTGAAGCTTTCTTT. Residues: CASSPQGARTEAFF.

The chain joins TRBV4-1 to TRBJ1-5; TRBD1 might be the D (5 bases). Germline CDR1 and CDR2: MGHRA and YSYEKL. V was pared by 4 bases and J by 5 bases, with 18 bases between. The CDR3 covers 16 residues. CDR3 residues: CASSPLRGKGDQPQHF. In DNA form, the CDR3 reads TGCGCCAGCAGCCCCCTGAGAGGGAAAGGGGATCAGCCCCAGCATTTT.

The V call is TRBV6-6, the J call TRBJ2-5; 7 bases agree with TRBD2. The CDR3 is made up of 15 amino acids. The V segment lost 0 bases and the J segment 5 bases; nucleotides outside the gene matches: 6. Germline values: CDR1 MNHNY, CDR2 SVGAGI (reference sequence). CDR3 nucleotide sequence: TGTGCCAGCAGTTACTCAGAGCGGGGCTACGAGACCCAGTACTTC. Residues: CASSYSERGYETQYF.

The chain employs TRBV16 and TRBJ2-3; no clear D gene. The CDR3 consists of 14 residues. With 4 bases removed from V and 1 base from J, the gap between germline ends came to 9 bases. CDR1 and CDR2 from the germline V gene are KGHSY and FQNENV. The CDR3 region has the DNA TGTGCCAGCAGCCCGGACGATCGCACAGATACGCAGTATTTT. Translation: CASSPDDRTDTQYF.

The J gene is TRBJ2-3, the V gene TRBV6-5; D gene unclear. The germline V gene has CDR1 MNHEY and CDR2 SVGAGI. The CDR3 loop spans 12 amino acids. V lost 4 bases to trimming and J lost 6 bases, with 8 bases between them. The CDR3 coding sequence is TGTGCCAGCAGTTCCTCGGCCGATACGCAGTATTTT. Translating gives CASSSSADTQYF.

The J gene is TRBJ1-4, the V gene TRBV7-9; TRBD1 is a possible D gene (5 bases). This CDR3 is 17 amino acids long. The germline CDR1 and CDR2 sequences are SEHNR and FQNEAQ (reference sequence). V shed 1 base and J shed 0 bases, with 12 bases lying between them. CDR3 in DNA: TGTGCCAGCAGCTTAGGCCAGGGTCGGGCAACTAATGAAAAACTGTTTTTT. Amino acid sequence: CASSLGQGRATNEKLFF.

The chain combines TRBV30 with TRBJ2-7; D possibly uses TRBD1 or TRBD2 (5 bases each). The CDR3 extends over 13 amino acids. From germline, CDR1 is GTSNPN and CDR2 SVGIG (reference sequence). The ends were cut back, 1 base at V and 7 bases at J, with 14 bases in the middle. In DNA, the CDR3 is TGTGCCTGGAGTGCTAGACAGACGGGAGAGCAGTACTTC. This gives the protein CAWSARQTGEQYF.

The J gene is TRBJ1-5, the V gene TRBV28; 7 nucleotides align to TRBD1. Looked up from germline, CDR1 is MDHEN and CDR2 is SYDVKM. This CDR3 is built from 15 residues. The trim removed 3 bases at V and 7 bases at J, leaving 9 bases unmatched. CDR3 sequence (DNA): TGTGCCAGCAGTTTTGGAGGGGGCAGGGGGCAGCCCCAGCATTTT. This encodes CASSFGGGRGQPQHF.

The V and J genes are TRBV15 and TRBJ1-2, with TRBD1 as a possible D gene (6 bases). CDR3 length: 14 amino acids. Germline CDR1 reads LNHNV; CDR2 reads YYDKDF (reference sequence). V was clipped by 3 bases and J by 6 bases, with 14 bases between them. DNA for the CDR3: TGTGCCACCAGCAGGGGAGGGGGGAAGGATGGCTACACCTTC. This codes for CATSRGGGKDGYTF.

The sample holds one count of this clone. The genes are TRBV4-1 and TRBJ2-5, with 11 bases fitting TRBD1. CDR1 MGHRA and CDR2 YSYEKL come from the germline V gene. This CDR3 region has 15 residues. Losses at the gene ends were 5 bases for V and 5 bases for J; bases not matched to a gene: 7. The chain's CDR3 is CASSFGQGAKETQYF. In nucleotides, the CDR3 is TGCGCCAGCAGCTTCGGACAGGGGGCTAAGGAGACCCAGTACTTC.

The chain has TRBV4-1 and TRBJ2-3, with unresolved D. V was clipped by 1 base and J by 2 bases, with 4 bases between them. The length of the CDR3 is 13 residues. Per the germline V gene, CDR1 is MGHRA and CDR2 is YSYEKL. CDR3 sequence (DNA): TGCGCCAGCAGCCAAGGGGCCACAGATACGCAGTATTTT. Its translation: CASSQGATDTQYF.

This chain links TRBV9 with TRBJ2-7; D possibly uses TRBD1 or TRBD2 (5 bases each). Germline V gene lookup returns CDR1 SGDLS and CDR2 YYNGEE. The CDR3 has 14 residues. The ends were cut back, 4 bases at V and 2 bases at J, with 13 bases in the middle. In DNA, the CDR3 is TGTGCCAGCAGCCCCCGGGACGGGCCCTACGAGCAGTACTTC. This sequence encodes CASSPRDGPYEQYF. Using reference TRBV9 and TRBJ2-7 for the parts outside the CDR3, the full variable domain is DSGVTQTPKHLITATGQRVTLRCSPRSGDLSVYWYQQSLDQGLQFLIQYYNGEERAKGNILERFSAQQFPDLHSELNLSSLELGDSALYFCASSPRDGPYEQYFGPGTRLTVT.

In DNA form, the CDR3 reads TGTGCCAGTAGTTTACAGGGGCGTGCGGCTTTCTTT. Amino acids: CASSLQGRAAFF. V is TRBV19 and J is TRBJ1-1; TRBD1 matches at 7 bases. V trimming: 5 bases; J trimming: 11 bases; junction bases outside the gene matches: 8. Germline V gene data show CDR1 as LNHDA and CDR2 as SQIVND (reference sequence). CDR3 length equals 12 residues. The whole variable domain, remainder taken from reference TRBV19 and TRBJ1-1, is DGGITQSPKYLFRKEGQNVTLSCEQNLNHDAMYWYRQDPGQGLRLIYYSQIVNDFQKGDIAEGYSVSREKKESFPLTVTSAQKNPTAFYLCASSLQGRAAFFGQGTRLTVV.

The rearrangement links TRBV6-4 to TRBJ2-3; TRBD2 is a possible D gene (5 bases). Germline V gene lookup returns CDR1 MRHNA and CDR2 SNTAGT. The CDR3 totals 13 residues. V lost 3 bases, J lost 5 bases, and 9 bases lay in between. In DNA, the CDR3 is TGTGCCAGCAGTGAGGTAGGAGGAGATACGCAGTATTTT. Translating it yields CASSEVGGDTQYF.

The chain links TRBV4-1 to TRBJ2-5, with 9 nucleotides matching TRBD1. The CDR3 sequence is 17 residues long. Germline-derived CDR1 and CDR2 are MGHRA and YSYEKL. Trimming took 0 bases from V and 10 from J; bases not matched to a gene: 15. The CDR3 here is CASSQEKQGAQWVGQYF. The DNA of the CDR3 is TGCGCCAGCAGCCAAGAGAAACAGGGGGCCCAATGGGTGGGCCAGTACTTC.

This chain links TRBV6-5 with TRBJ1-1; TRBD1 aligns across 11 bases. The CDR3 is made up of 14 amino acids. Germline-derived CDR1 and CDR2 are MNHEY and SVGAGI. The junction had 5 bases not matched to a gene; V was cut back by 6 bases and J by 5 bases. The CDR3 DNA follows: TGTGCCAGCAGATGGACAGGGGGCAGGACTGAAGCTTTCTTT. Its protein product is CASRWTGGRTEAFF.

This rearrangement joins TRBV5-6 to TRBJ1-2; weak D call: TRBD1 (5 bases). Germline CDR1 and CDR2: SGHDT and YYEEEE. V lost 4 bases and J lost 7, with 17 bases in between. This CDR3 has 14 amino acids. In DNA form, the CDR3 reads TGTGCCAGCAGCCCCGTTGGGGGTTCGGGTGGCTACACCTTC. It encodes CASSPVGGSGGYTF.

This clone is a singleton in its sample. CDR3 nucleotides: TGTGCCTGGAGACCCTGGACTAGCGGGACCCTCGGGGAGCAGTACTTC. Translated: CAWRPWTSGTLGEQYF. The chain is built from TRBV30 and TRBJ2-7; the match to TRBD2 covers 12 bases. Looked up from germline, CDR1 is GTSNPN and CDR2 is SVGIG (reference sequence). J gave up 7 bases and V 3 bases, and 13 bases lay outside the gene matches. The CDR3 contains 16 residues.

V gene TRBV10-1 combines with J gene TRBJ2-1; the D gene is possibly TRBD2 (5 bases). V lost 4 bases to trimming and J lost 12 bases, with 25 bases between them. Germline V gives CDR1 WNHNN, CDR2 SYGVQD (reference sequence). The CDR3 consists of 16 residues. DNA for the CDR3: TGCGCCAGCAGTGGGGAAAGTAGGACTGGACCTAGGGTGCAGTTCTTC. Protein sequence: CASSGESRTGPRVQFF.

The chain combines TRBV6-5 with TRBJ2-2; no clear D. This CDR3 has 14 residues. V lost 3 bases, J lost 5 bases, and 10 bases lay in between. CDR1 and CDR2 (germline): MNHEY, SVGAGI. CDR3: CASSYRVGTGELFF. The CDR3 region has the DNA TGTGCCAGCAGTTATCGAGTTGGGACCGGGGAGCTGTTTTTT.

V and J are TRBV14 and TRBJ1-1, with D tentatively TRBD1 (5 bases). This CDR3 has 14 amino acids. CDR1 is SGHDN and CDR2 is FVKESK in the germline V gene. V was clipped by 7 bases and J by 3 bases, with 15 bases between them. For the CDR3, the DNA is TGTGCCAGCACCCCCCGGGGGGGGTACACTGAAGCTTTCTTT. It codes for CASTPRGGYTEAFF.